The clone carrying this T cell receptor beta chain was picked up one time. This entry is derived from a study of blood T cell repertoires in COVID-19. Background on the study: PBMCs, B-cell-depleted T cells, or T cells were the source of the cDNA or gDNA that made up the material.

Original data processing: Reference gene primer amplification in the assay estimated nucleated cell counts. Clones were sequenced by immunoSEQ multiplex PCR, and TCRdb holds only the in-frame ones, with some missing. From that table come the V and J calls and clone size; the DNA was used to work out D and trimming. This sample has about 320,000 clones; over 75% occur once, and the top ten carry around 7.8%. Germline CDR1 is SGHVS and CDR2 is FNYEAQ. With 4 bases clipped from V and 10 bases from J, the junction kept 9 bases outside the gene matches. The CDR3 contains 15 residues. The V call is TRBV7-6, the J call TRBJ1-6, with 8 bases fitting TRBD1. Input material: peripheral blood. The source of this sequence is a human donor in a cohort sampled during active COVID-19. This chain's CDR3 is CASSSGQGTKSPLHF. Here the CDR3 DNA reads TGTGCCAGCAGCTCAGGACAGGGAACTAAGTCACCCCTCCACTTT.